Listed below are T cell receptor beta chains from one sample, sequenced in a study of blood T cell repertoires in COVID-19. The assay was immunoSEQ multiplex PCR, and TCRdb's table has in-frame clones only and misses some. The table lists more than 60,000 clones, approximately 80% of them singletons, with over 5.5% in the top ten. Sequencing was done on a sample of peripheral blood. The receptors were gathered from a man aged 55 to 70 with active or convalescent COVID-19. CDR3s include the opening cysteine and the closing phenylalanine or tryptophan. Each record gives: V gene, clone size, D gene, J gene, CDR3 DNA, CDR3 protein. The D gene is left open where the match is weak. Clone size is not always given. Where it is, it says once, few, many or a class for expanded clones.

>TRBV5-6|.|.|TRBJ1-3
TGTGCCAGCAGCCCAACGAGGTCGTCATACTCTGGAAACACCATATATTTT
CASSPTRSSYSGNTIYF
>TRBV7-9|.|TRBD1|TRBJ2-7
TGTGCCAGCAGCCGTGGGACAGGGAGCGAGCAGTACTTC
CASSRGTGSEQYF
>TRBV4-1|.|TRBD2|TRBJ2-3
TGCGCCAGCAGCCAAGTGGCTAGCGGGGGCCCTACGCAGTATTTT
CASSQVASGGPTQYF
>TRBV9|few|.|TRBJ2-1
TGTGCCAGCAGCTCCCGGGACTACAATGAGCAGTTCTTC
CASSSRDYNEQFF
>TRBV7-2|.|TRBD1|TRBJ1-1
TGTGCCAGCAGCATCGGACAGGGGATGGGCACTGAAGCTTTCTTT
CASSIGQGMGTEAFF
>TRBV19|.|.|TRBJ2-3
TGTGCCAGTACACCCGGAGACACAGATACGCAGTATTTT
CASTPGDTDTQYF
>TRBV6-5|.|TRBD1|TRBJ1-4
TGTGCCAGCAGAGCCCGACAGGGGGGTGAAAAACTGTTTTTT
CASRARQGGEKLFF
>TRBV9|many|TRBD1|TRBJ2-7
TGTGCCAGCAGCGGACAGGGGCTCAACGAGCAGTACTTC
CASSGQGLNEQYF
>TRBV11-2|.|.|TRBJ2-5
TGTGCCAGCGGCTCGAGACTGGCGGAGACCCAGTACTTC
CASGSRLAETQYF
>TRBV7-2|few|TRBD1|TRBJ1-2
TGTGCCAGCAGCGGACAGGGGGGAGGTGGCTACACCTTC
CASSGQGGGGYTF
>TRBV6-2/TRBV6-3|.|TRBD2|TRBJ2-3
TGTGCCAGCAGTTCGACTAGCGGGGGGTCAGATACGCAGTATTTT
CASSSTSGGSDTQYF
>TRBV10-3|.|TRBD1|TRBJ1-4
TGTGCCACTACGGACAGGATTTCTGAAAAACTGTTTTTT
CATTDRISEKLFF
>TRBV7-2|.|TRBD2|TRBJ2-3
TGTGCCAGCAGCCCTCCGGGACTAGACACAGATACGCAGTATTTT
CASSPPGLDTDTQYF
>TRBV10-3|.|.|TRBJ2-1
TGTGCCATCAGTGAGTCGGTGACTAGGGGAGGTGAGCAGTTCTTC
CAISESVTRGGEQFF
>TRBV9|.|TRBD1|TRBJ1-5
TGTGCCAGCAGCGTCTCGACAGGGAACTTAGAGCCCCAGCATTTT
CASSVSTGNLEPQHF
>TRBV7-2|.|TRBD2|TRBJ2-3
TGTGCCAGCAGCTTTACTAGCGGGGGTTTAAGAGATACGCAGTATTTT
CASSFTSGGLRDTQYF